The 12 T cell receptor beta chains below were found in one sample sequenced in a study of T cell clonotyping in hematopoietic cell transplantation (dated by TCRdb to the early 2020s). Libraries came from the immunoSEQ multiplex PCR assay. What TCRdb holds here is the immuneACCESS table cut down to in-frame rearrangements. Part of the clones is not present; checked against another copy, under half of the missing clones reflect an unresolved V gene, and the others are unexplained. Counted in this sample were about 49,000 clones; just over 85% of them appeared once. The top ten constitute 4.5% to 6.5% of the sample. This specimen's time point label, per the study, means: recipient sample about 28 days before transplant, after cytoreduction. The source material was peripheral blood mononuclear cells, sampled before stem cell transplant. The receptors derive from a man between 60 and 75 years old with biphenotypic leukemia. Some clones in this sample may be carry-over from other donors' samples.

The chain combines TRBV27 with TRBJ2-1; D may be TRBD1 (5 bases). Trimming took 3 bases from V and 2 from J, leaving 11 bases between them. The CDR3 has 15 amino acids. CDR1 is MNHEY, CDR2 SMNVEV, per germline (reference sequence). CDR3 bases: TGTGCCAGCAGTTTGTTCGACAGCACCTACAATGAGCAGTTCTTC. It encodes CASSLFDSTYNEQFF.

This clone was picked up a small number of times. V usage is TRBV6-1 and J usage is TRBJ2-7, with 7 bases matching TRBD2. CDR3 length equals 15 residues. Germline V gene lookup returns CDR1 MNHNS and CDR2 SASEGT. V was clipped by 6 bases and J by 3 bases; unmatched bases: 11. CDR3 in amino acids: CASRGTGRENYEQYF. As DNA, the CDR3 is TGTGCCAGCAGGGGGACGGGGAGGGAGAACTACGAGCAGTACTTC.

Turning to this clone: The junction shows a germline mismatch at one end, possibly a read error. The rearrangement links TRBV2 to TRBJ2-3, with a tentative D call TRBD2 (6 bases). Germline lookup yields CDR1 SNHLY and CDR2 FYNNEI. The CDR3 spans 12 residues. This chain's CDR3 is CASRELQHRRDF. The CDR3 DNA follows: TGTGCCAGCAGAGAACTTCAGCACCGGAGGGATTTT.

The genes are TRBV19 and TRBJ1-2; tentative D call: TRBD1 (5 bases). The ends were cut back, 4 bases at V and 0 bases at J, with 9 bases in the middle. CDR3 size: 14 residues. Germline CDR1 and CDR2: LNHDA and SQIVND (reference sequence). The CDR3 nucleotides read TGTGCCAGTAGTAAGGACACCTCTAACTATGGCTACACCTTC. It translates to CASSKDTSNYGYTF.

The V gene is TRBV5-1, the J gene TRBJ2-2; D is undetermined. CDR1 is SGHRS and CDR2 is YFSETQ in the germline V gene. Trimming took off 4 bases at V and 0 bases at J, with 10 bases between the two ends. This CDR3 is 15 amino acids long. DNA of the CDR3: TGCGCCAGCAGCCCCGGACCCTCGAACACCGGGGAGCTGTTTTTT. As protein: CASSPGPSNTGELFF.

This clone was detected a few times. The V gene is TRBV4-2, the J gene TRBJ2-3; TRBD2 agrees at 11 bases. J gave up 9 bases and V 4 bases, and 12 bases lay outside the gene matches. The CDR3 has 16 residues. Per the germline V gene, CDR1 is LGHNA and CDR2 is YNFKEQ. As DNA, the CDR3 is TGTGCCAGCAGCCCGTTAGCGGGAGGGGAGGCAGCCACGCAGTATTTT. Amino acid sequence: CASSPLAGGEAATQYF.

The chain is built from TRBV18 and TRBJ1-4; D not resolved. Germline V CDR1 and CDR2: KGHSH, LQKENI. This CDR3 has 14 amino acids. V was pared by 1 base and J by 5 bases, with 8 bases between. For the CDR3, the DNA is TGTGCCAGCTCACCACTAGGTCCGAATGAAAAACTGTTTTTT. This gives the protein CASSPLGPNEKLFF.

This clone occurred once. The chain carries TRBV4-1 and TRBJ2-1; no clear D. The CDR3 has 15 residues. Between the trimmed V and J ends, which lost 3 bases and 4 bases, there was a span of 13 bases. Germline lookup yields CDR1 MGHRA and CDR2 YSYEKL. The CDR3 coding sequence is TGCGCCAGCAGCCAGGTAGGTGGGCCTTACAATGAGCAGTTCTTC. Encoded protein: CASSQVGGPYNEQFF.

The chain is built from TRBV5-8 and TRBJ1-2; 7 bases agree with TRBD1. Per the germline V gene, CDR1 is SGHTS and CDR2 is YDEGEE. The V segment lost 2 bases and the J segment 6 bases; nucleotides outside the gene matches: 4. The CDR3 runs to 13 residues. The CDR3: CASSFDREDGYTF. The CDR3 nucleotides read TGTGCCAGCAGCTTCGACAGGGAGGATGGCTACACCTTC.

This clone has only one observation. The CDR3 DNA sequence: TGTGCCAGCAGCGTAGCTAACGACTACTACAATGAGCAGTTCTTC. This sequence encodes CASSVANDYYNEQFF. The gene calls are TRBV9 and TRBJ2-1; tentative D call: TRBD2 (5 bases). The CDR3 loop spans 15 amino acids. Trimming shortened V by 0 bases and J by 3 bases, and 10 bases separated the two germline ends. Germline V gives CDR1 SGDLS, CDR2 YYNGEE.

The chain uses TRBV19 and TRBJ1-5; D gene uncertain. Germline lookup yields CDR1 LNHDA and CDR2 SQIVND (reference sequence). V lost 1 base to trimming and J lost 0 bases, with 7 bases between them. The CDR3 has 15 amino acids. The CDR3 is CASSIVLSSNQPQHF. The CDR3 DNA reads TGTGCCAGTAGTATAGTACTGAGTAGCAATCAGCCCCAGCATTTT.

The J gene is TRBJ1-4, the V gene TRBV19; tentative D call: TRBD1 (5 bases). Per the germline V gene, CDR1 is LNHDA and CDR2 is SQIVND (reference sequence). The CDR3 sequence is 12 residues long. CDR3 region: CASDSVNEKLFF. For the CDR3, the DNA is TGTGCGTCAGACAGCGTTAATGAAAAACTGTTTTTT.